The 28 T cell receptor beta chains below all came from one sample that was sequenced in a study of control samples from healthy donors and cancer patients. Sequencing was performed with immunoSEQ multiplex PCR; in TCRdb, only in-frame clones are kept and a portion is missing. The sample contains 100,000 to 150,000 clones, approximately 90% of which appear only once. Sequenced: blood. These receptors were collected from a man in his forties in good health.

The rearrangement uses TRBV2 and TRBJ2-5, with TRBD2 matching 13 bases. V lost 9 bases, J lost 3 bases, and 7 bases stayed unmatched. Germline-derived CDR1 and CDR2 are SNHLY and FYNNEI. This CDR3 region has 15 residues. The CDR3 loop reads CARRTGTSGEETQYF. CDR3 in DNA: TGTGCCAGGCGAACCGGGACTAGCGGGGAAGAGACCCAGTACTTC.

The sample holds a few counts of this clone. DNA of the CDR3: TGTGCCAGCAGCGAACTTATCAACGAGCAGTACTTC. Its translation: CASSELINEQYF. The genes are TRBV3-1 (or the pseudogene TRBV3-2) and TRBJ2-7, with no clear D. The CDR3 contains 12 residues. CDR1 is LGHDT, CDR2 YNNKEL, per germline (reference sequence). V was clipped by 5 bases and J by 5 bases, with 10 bases between them.

This clone was counted only a few times. The chain employs TRBV5-4 and TRBJ1-3; D unresolved. CDR1 and CDR2 from the germline V gene are SGHNT and YYREEE (reference sequence). V gave up 0 bases and J gave up 3 bases, with 4 bases separating them. This CDR3 is 13 amino acids long. The CDR3 nucleotides read TGTGCCAGCAGCTTGGCCGGTGGAAACACCATATATTTT. As protein: CASSLAGGNTIYF.

V gene TRBV30 combines with J gene TRBJ2-7; D is perhaps TRBD1 or TRBD2 (5 bases each). V was shortened by 2 bases and J by 7 bases, with 21 bases between the two germline ends. Germline V gene data show CDR1 as GTSNPN and CDR2 as SVGIG (reference sequence). This CDR3 contains 15 residues. As DNA, the CDR3 is TGTGCCTGGAGTTTAAGGGGTCCTATGGCGGGTGAGCAGTACTTC. It translates to CAWSLRGPMAGEQYF.

This chain joins TRBV5-1 and TRBJ2-3; possible D gene TRBD2, 6 bases. Trimming took off 2 bases at V and 5 bases at J, with 9 bases between the two ends. The CDR3 spans 13 residues. Germline values: CDR1 SGHRS, CDR2 YFSETQ. The chain's CDR3 is CASSFGGEDTQYF. CDR3 DNA sequence: TGCGCCAGCAGCTTCGGAGGGGAAGATACGCAGTATTTT.

The chain employs TRBV6-2 or TRBV6-3 and TRBJ1-1, with a possible D match to TRBD1 (6 bases). There are 17 residues in the CDR3. Trimming left V 2 bases short and J 0 bases short, with 16 bases between. Germline-derived CDR1 and CDR2 are MNHEY and SVGEGT. CDR3 DNA sequence: TGTGCCAGCAGTTACACCCCGACAGGTTTAATGAACACTGAAGCTTTCTTT. Translation: CASSYTPTGLMNTEAFF.

This sequence joins TRBV2 and TRBJ1-4; perhaps TRBD1 as D (5 bases). The CDR3 length is 13 residues. Germline V gives CDR1 SNHLY, CDR2 FYNNEI. V lost 3 bases, J lost 3 bases, and 5 bases lay in between. CDR3 sequence reads: CASSDRANEKLFF. The CDR3, as DNA: TGTGCCAGCAGTGACAGGGCTAATGAAAAACTGTTTTTT.

This chain joins TRBV7-9 and TRBJ2-2; the D is unclear. The V gene's germline CDR1 is SEHNR and CDR2 FQNEAQ (reference sequence). V dropped 3 bases and J dropped 1 base, with 3 bases sitting between them. The CDR3 is made up of 13 amino acids. CDR3: CASSFENTGELFF. The DNA of the CDR3 is TGTGCCAGCAGCTTCGAGAACACCGGGGAGCTGTTTTTT. Full variable domain (remainder filled in from reference TRBV7-9 and TRBJ2-2): DTGVSQNPRHKITKRGQNVTFRCDPISEHNRLYWYRQTLGQGPEFLTYFQNEAQLEKSRLLSDRFSAERPKGSFSTLEIQRTEQGDSAMYLCASSFENTGELFFGEGSRLTVL.

The V call is TRBV27, the J call TRBJ1-2; D might be TRBD1 (5 bases). Trimming stripped 4 bases from V and 6 bases from J, with 12 bases between. This CDR3 is 13 amino acids long. Germline CDR1 reads MNHEY; CDR2 reads SMNVEV (reference sequence). The CDR3 DNA follows: TGTGCCAGCAGTTCCCTTGCGGGGCATGGCTACACCTTC. This encodes CASSSLAGHGYTF.

The chain couples TRBV9 to TRBJ1-3; 10 bases map to TRBD1. Looked up from germline, CDR1 is SGDLS and CDR2 is YYNGEE. This CDR3 has 18 amino acids. Unmatched junction bases numbered 9, after V lost 3 bases and J lost 0 bases. This CDR3 is CASSGGQGTQSSGNTIYF. For the CDR3, the DNA is TGTGCCAGCAGCGGGGGACAGGGGACCCAGAGCTCTGGAAACACCATATATTTT.

The chain uses TRBV2 and TRBJ1-4; D perhaps matches TRBD1 (5 bases). This CDR3 region has 15 residues. Trimming cost V 0 bases and J 8 bases, with 13 bases left between them. Germline V gene data show CDR1 as SNHLY and CDR2 as FYNNEI. The CDR3 coding sequence is TGTGCCAGCAGTGAAGCAAGGGGTCCCGGGGAAAAACTGTTTTTT. This sequence encodes CASSEARGPGEKLFF. The full variable domain, in which reference TRBV2 and TRBJ1-4 provide the parts outside the CDR3, is EPEVTQTPSHQVTQMGQEVILRCVPISNHLYFYWYRQILGQKVEFLVSFYNNEISEKSEIFDDQFSVERPDGSNFTLKIRSTKLEDSAMYFCASSEARGPGEKLFFGSGTQLSVL.

V usage is TRBV10-3 and J usage is TRBJ2-5; 7 nucleotides agree with TRBD1. Germline CDR1 and CDR2: ENHRY and SYGVKD. With V trimmed by 4 bases and J by 5 bases, 13 bases remained unmatched. The CDR3 runs 16 residues. CDR3 region: CAISAGTATGYETQYF. The CDR3 DNA reads as TGTGCCATCAGTGCCGGGACAGCCACTGGCTATGAGACCCAGTACTTC.

The chain has TRBV5-1 and TRBJ1-6, with no clear D. From germline, CDR1 is SGHRS and CDR2 YFSETQ. The germline V and J ends were trimmed by 7 bases and 7 bases, with 15 bases remaining between them. The CDR3 sequence is 14 residues long. The CDR3 coding sequence is TGCGCCAGCGGCCTAGGTCAGGCGAATTCACCCCTCCACTTT. This sequence encodes CASGLGQANSPLHF.

The chain uses TRBV7-9 and TRBJ1-1; 9 bases align to TRBD1. This CDR3 is built from 14 residues. Germline values: CDR1 SEHNR, CDR2 FQNEAQ (reference sequence). V gave up 11 bases and J gave up 7 bases; unmatched junction bases: 14. CDR3 protein: CAGSGTGIYFEAFF. CDR3 in DNA: TGTGCCGGGTCCGGGACAGGGATCTATTTTGAAGCTTTCTTT.

This chain uses TRBV4-2 with TRBJ1-1, with TRBD1 as a possible D gene (6 bases). Per the germline V gene, CDR1 is LGHNA and CDR2 is YNFKEQ. The CDR3 is made up of 16 amino acids. Trimming pared 1 base from V and 0 bases from J, leaving 12 bases between. The CDR3 spells CASSQVGGLVNTEAFF. The CDR3 region has the DNA TGTGCCAGCAGCCAAGTCGGGGGCCTGGTGAACACTGAAGCTTTCTTT.

This clone showed up just once. The chain uses TRBV5-6 and TRBJ2-5; D gene ambiguous. This CDR3 region has 14 residues. The V gene's germline CDR1 is SGHDT and CDR2 YYEEEE. Trimming cost V 3 bases and J 5 bases, with 14 bases left between them. The chain's CDR3 is CASSSGWAGETQYF. The CDR3 DNA follows: TGTGCCAGCAGCTCGGGCTGGGCTGGGGAGACCCAGTACTTC.

The CDR3 nucleotides read TGCGCCAGCAGCCTAGGAGGGGGCCAACTCAATGAGCAGTTCTTC. Protein: CASSLGGGQLNEQFF. This chain joins TRBV10-2 and TRBJ2-1; D is perhaps TRBD1 (7 bases). V shed 6 bases and J shed 6 bases, with 18 bases lying between them. The V gene's germline CDR1 is WSHSY and CDR2 SAAADI. CDR3 length: 15 residues.

The chain is built from TRBV9 and TRBJ2-7, with a weak D call TRBD2 (7 bases). V was cut by 4 bases and J by 2 bases, with 19 bases left in between. Germline values: CDR1 SGDLS, CDR2 YYNGEE. CDR3 length equals 16 residues. The CDR3 DNA sequence: TGTGCCAGCAGCCCAGGGGAGGGAAGCCACCCCTACGAGCAGTACTTC. Its protein is CASSPGEGSHPYEQYF.

The gene calls are TRBV18 and TRBJ2-1; 7 nucleotides align to TRBD1. V lost 3 bases to trimming and J lost 3 bases; unmatched junction nucleotides: 5. The V gene's germline CDR1 is KGHSH and CDR2 LQKENI. There are 15 residues in the CDR3. The CDR3 reads CASSPPDRIYNEQFF. The CDR3 DNA reads TGTGCCAGCTCACCCCCGGACAGGATCTACAATGAGCAGTTCTTC. The variable domain in full, with the rest retrieved from reference TRBV18 and TRBJ2-1, is NAGVMQNPRHLVRRRGQEARLRCSPMKGHSHVYWYRQLPEEGLKFMVYLQKENIIDESGMPKERFSAEFPKEGPSILRIQQVVRGDSAAYFCASSPPDRIYNEQFFGPGTRLTVL.

This chain uses TRBV27 with TRBJ1-6; D is unclear. Trimming stripped 7 bases from V and 2 bases from J, with 12 bases between. The CDR3 consists of 15 residues. CDR1 is MNHEY and CDR2 is SMNVEV in the germline V gene (reference sequence). CDR3 bases: TGTGCCAGCACACATACAACAGCCTATAATTCACCCCTCCACTTT. Amino acid sequence: CASTHTTAYNSPLHF.

V and J are TRBV6-6 and TRBJ1-1; D is unclear. Germline V gene lookup returns CDR1 MNHNY and CDR2 SVGAGI (reference sequence). This CDR3 spans 16 amino acids. V was shortened by 3 bases and J by 3 bases, with 17 bases between the two germline ends. The CDR3 sequence is CASSYSITLIDTEAFF. DNA of the CDR3: TGTGCCAGCAGTTATTCCATAACCCTTATCGACACTGAAGCTTTCTTT.

This clone appeared a single time. The chain couples TRBV5-1 to TRBJ2-5, with D perhaps TRBD2 (7 bases). The CDR3 contains 14 residues. V was pared by 6 bases and J by 2 bases, with 14 bases between. The germline gives CDR1 SGHRS, CDR2 YFSETQ. The CDR3 loop is CASNRGGWQETQYF. For the CDR3, the DNA is TGCGCCAGCAATAGGGGGGGTTGGCAAGAGACCCAGTACTTC. Drawing the rest from reference TRBV5-1 and TRBJ2-5, the complete variable domain is KAGVTQTPRYLIKTRGQQVTLSCSPISGHRSVSWYQQTPGQGLQFLFEYFSETQRNKGNFPGRFSGRQFSNSRSEMNVSTLELGDSALYLCASNRGGWQETQYFGPGTRLLVL.

The rearrangement joins TRBV29-1 to TRBJ2-5, with TRBD2 identical over 9 bases. Germline trimming cut 6 bases from V and 4 bases from J; bases unmatched to any gene: 9. CDR3 length: 14 amino acids. Germline V CDR1 and CDR2: SQVTM, ANQGSEA. As DNA, the CDR3 is TGCAGCGTATTAATAGCGGGGGTGTCAGAGACCCAGTACTTC. Translated, it gives CSVLIAGVSETQYF.

The genes are TRBV6-6 and TRBJ2-7, with 11 bases matching TRBD1. V gave up 7 bases and J gave up 4 bases; unmatched junction bases: 9. This CDR3 is 15 amino acids long. Germline V gene lookup returns CDR1 MNHNY and CDR2 SVGAGI (reference sequence). The CDR3 nucleotides read TGTGCCAGCACCCCGGGACAGGGGGGCGGGTACGAGCAGTACTTC. Translating gives CASTPGQGGGYEQYF.

The chain employs TRBV6-5 and TRBJ2-5; unclear D gene. Germline V gene data show CDR1 as MNHEY and CDR2 as SVGAGI. The CDR3 extends over 14 amino acids. With 7 bases removed from V and 2 bases from J, the gap between germline ends came to 14 bases. The CDR3 DNA follows: TGTGCCAGCAAAAGGGCAGGCCTTCAAGAGACCCAGTACTTC. Residues: CASKRAGLQETQYF.

The genes are TRBV7-8 and TRBJ2-2; 9 bases agree with TRBD1. With 5 bases clipped from V and 6 bases from J, the junction kept 13 bases outside the gene matches. The CDR3 extends over 17 amino acids. The germline CDR1 and CDR2 sequences are SGHVS and FQNEAQ. The CDR3 loop reads CASSPTGGTGNPGELFF. DNA for the CDR3: TGTGCCAGCAGCCCGACCGGGGGGACAGGGAATCCCGGGGAGCTGTTTTTT.

This clone was picked up a small number of times. This chain connects TRBV28 to TRBJ1-5; D unresolved. CDR3 length: 13 amino acids. Trimming removed 7 bases at V and 6 bases at J, with 13 bases between. Germline V gives CDR1 MDHEN, CDR2 SYDVKM. CDR3 in amino acids: CASTPGSAQPQHF. The CDR3 region has the DNA TGTGCCAGCACCCCGGGGTCGGCTCAGCCCCAGCATTTT.

On this clone: Other nucleotide sequences in the sample specify the same CDR3. The J gene is TRBJ2-3, the V gene TRBV12-3 or TRBV12-4, with TRBD2 as a possible D gene (5 bases). The ends were cut back, 5 bases at V and 2 bases at J, with 8 bases in the middle. This CDR3 spans 13 amino acids. The CDR3: CASSSGYTDTQYF. Here the CDR3 DNA reads TGTGCCAGCAGTAGCGGTTACACAGATACGCAGTATTTT.